This TCR beta chain was captured by sequencing in a study of T cell responses to AZD1222 COVID-19 vaccine. Study-wide results and caveats: Spike-specific TCRs gained breadth and depth after people received two AZD1222 doses. Baseline seropositives among AZD1222 recipients totaled only 5 to 7.

In the case of this clone: Its antigen is currently unknown.

Profiling relied on immunoSEQ multiplex PCR, and the TCRdb table lists in-frame clones only, not all of them. The top ten clones hold about 2% of a sample with about 150,000 clones, about nine tenths of them seen once. Investigators merged groups given second doses at roughly 4 or roughly 12 weeks. The sequence came from an adult who received the AZD1222 COVID-19 vaccine. The material was peripheral blood, obtained 28 days after the second AZD1222 dose.

This chain's CDR3 is CASSFSPGGNQPQHF. The CDR3 DNA is TGTGCCAGCAGTTTCTCCCCTGGGGGGAATCAGCCCCAGCATTTT. V and J are TRBV27 and TRBJ1-5; a weak D match, TRBD1 (5 bases). The ends were cut back, 3 bases at V and 4 bases at J, with 13 bases in the middle. Germline assignment: CDR1 MNHEY and CDR2 SMNVEV (reference sequence). The CDR3 totals 15 residues.